This T cell receptor beta chain was obtained from a study of blood T cell repertoires in COVID-19. Data came from immunoSEQ multiplex PCR; TCRdb stores just in-frame clones and leaves some out. The profile covers approximately 140,000 clones, with 80% to 90% appearing a single time and less than 3.5% taken by the ten largest. Deletions cut 5 bases from V and 3 bases from J, with 12 bases between. Germline V lookup: CDR1 LNHNV, CDR2 YYDKDF (reference sequence). The length of the CDR3 is 14 residues. The genes are TRBV15 and TRBJ2-3, with D perhaps matching TRBD2 (5 bases). This TCR derives from a man between 65 and 85 years old with acute or convalescent COVID-19. Specimen: peripheral blood. This CDR3 is CATSYRSETDTQYF. The CDR3 region has the DNA TGTGCCACCAGCTACCGTAGCGAGACAGATACGCAGTATTTT.